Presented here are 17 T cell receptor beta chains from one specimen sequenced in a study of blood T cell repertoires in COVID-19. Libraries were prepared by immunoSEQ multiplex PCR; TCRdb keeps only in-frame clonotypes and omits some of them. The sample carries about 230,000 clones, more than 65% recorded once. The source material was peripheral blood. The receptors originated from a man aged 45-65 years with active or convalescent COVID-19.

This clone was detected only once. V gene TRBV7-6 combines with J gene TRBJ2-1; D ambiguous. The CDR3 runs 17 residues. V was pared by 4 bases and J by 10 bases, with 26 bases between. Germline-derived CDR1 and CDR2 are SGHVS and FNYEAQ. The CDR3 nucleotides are TGTGCCAGCAGCTCCCCCCAAAGGATCGACTCCAGTGAAGAGCAGTTCTTC. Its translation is CASSSPQRIDSSEEQFF.

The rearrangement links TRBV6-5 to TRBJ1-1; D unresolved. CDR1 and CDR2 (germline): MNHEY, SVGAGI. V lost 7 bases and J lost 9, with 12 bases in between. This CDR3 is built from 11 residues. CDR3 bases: TGTGCCAGCAAGAATAGTCTCCAAGCTTTCTTT. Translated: CASKNSLQAFF.

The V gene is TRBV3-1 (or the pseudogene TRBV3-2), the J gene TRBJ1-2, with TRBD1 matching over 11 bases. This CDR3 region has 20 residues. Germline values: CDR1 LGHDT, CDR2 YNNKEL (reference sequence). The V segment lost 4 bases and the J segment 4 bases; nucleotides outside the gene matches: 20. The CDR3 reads CASSPHPTWRRTGGSYGYTF. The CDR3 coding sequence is TGTGCCAGCAGCCCCCACCCCACCTGGAGGAGGACAGGGGGCAGCTATGGCTACACCTTC.

Here the CDR3 reads CASSSSLQGGTEAFF. The CDR3 DNA reads as TGTGCCAGCAGCTCCTCCCTCCAGGGAGGCACTGAAGCTTTCTTT. The chain is built from TRBV9 and TRBJ1-1; TRBD1 is a possible D gene (5 bases). Germline V gene sequence: CDR1 SGDLS, CDR2 YYNGEE. This CDR3 contains 15 residues. V was clipped by 4 bases and J by 4 bases, with 17 bases between them.

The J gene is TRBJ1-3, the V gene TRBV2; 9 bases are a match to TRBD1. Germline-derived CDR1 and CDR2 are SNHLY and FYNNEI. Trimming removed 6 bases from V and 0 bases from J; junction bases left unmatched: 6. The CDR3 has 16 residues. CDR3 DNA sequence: TGTGCCAGCAGCCTGGAGGGACAGGGCTCTGGAAACACCATATATTTT. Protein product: CASSLEGQGSGNTIYF. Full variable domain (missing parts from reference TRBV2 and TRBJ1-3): EPEVTQTPSHQVTQMGQEVILRCVPISNHLYFYWYRQILGQKVEFLVSFYNNEISEKSEIFDDQFSVERPDGSNFTLKIRSTKLEDSAMYFCASSLEGQGSGNTIYFGEGSWLTVV.

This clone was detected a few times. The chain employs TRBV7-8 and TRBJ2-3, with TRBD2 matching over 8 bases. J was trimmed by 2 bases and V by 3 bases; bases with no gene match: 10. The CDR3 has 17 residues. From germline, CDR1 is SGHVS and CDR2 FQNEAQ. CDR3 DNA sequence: TGTGCCAGCAGCTTCACCATGGGGCGGGGGGCCACAGATACGCAGTATTTT. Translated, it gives CASSFTMGRGATDTQYF.

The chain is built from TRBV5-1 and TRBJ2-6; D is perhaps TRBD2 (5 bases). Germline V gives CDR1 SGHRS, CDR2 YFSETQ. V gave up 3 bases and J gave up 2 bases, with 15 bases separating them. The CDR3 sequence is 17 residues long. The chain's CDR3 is CASSSGPGGPGANVLTF. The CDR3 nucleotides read TGCGCCAGCAGCTCCGGGCCCGGAGGTCCTGGGGCCAACGTCCTGACTTTC.

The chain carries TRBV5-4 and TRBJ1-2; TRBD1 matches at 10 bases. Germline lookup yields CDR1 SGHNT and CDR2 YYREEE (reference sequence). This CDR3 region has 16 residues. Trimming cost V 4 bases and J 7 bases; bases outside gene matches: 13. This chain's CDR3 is CASSPGQGQSGSGYTF. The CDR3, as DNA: TGTGCCAGCAGCCCGGGACAGGGGCAAAGCGGAAGTGGCTACACCTTC.

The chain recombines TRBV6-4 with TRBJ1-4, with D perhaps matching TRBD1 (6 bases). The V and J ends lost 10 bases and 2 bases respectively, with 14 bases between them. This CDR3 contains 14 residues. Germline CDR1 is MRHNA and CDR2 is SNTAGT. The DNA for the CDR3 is TGTGCCATCAAACCCGACAGGACTAATGAAAAACTGTTTTTT. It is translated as CAIKPDRTNEKLFF.

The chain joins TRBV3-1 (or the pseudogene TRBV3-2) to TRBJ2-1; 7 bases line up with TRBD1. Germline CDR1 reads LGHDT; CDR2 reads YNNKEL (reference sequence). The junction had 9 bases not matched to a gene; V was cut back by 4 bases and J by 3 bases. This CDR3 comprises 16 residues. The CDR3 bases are TGTGCCAGCAGCCTATCCGGGACAGATGGCTACAATGAGCAGTTCTTC. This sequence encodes CASSLSGTDGYNEQFF.

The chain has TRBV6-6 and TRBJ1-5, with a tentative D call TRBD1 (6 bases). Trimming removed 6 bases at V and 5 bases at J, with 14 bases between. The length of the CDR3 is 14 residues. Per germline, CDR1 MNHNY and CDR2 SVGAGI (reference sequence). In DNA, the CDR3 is TGTGCCAGCAGAGACACAGGGCGGGATCAGCCCCAGCATTTT. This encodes CASRDTGRDQPQHF.

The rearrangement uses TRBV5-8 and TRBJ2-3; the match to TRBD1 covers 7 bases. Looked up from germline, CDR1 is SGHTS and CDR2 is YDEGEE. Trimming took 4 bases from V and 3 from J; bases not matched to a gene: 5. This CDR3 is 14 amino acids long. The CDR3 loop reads CASSKGARTDTQYF. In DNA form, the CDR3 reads TGTGCCAGCAGCAAGGGGGCGCGGACAGATACGCAGTATTTT.

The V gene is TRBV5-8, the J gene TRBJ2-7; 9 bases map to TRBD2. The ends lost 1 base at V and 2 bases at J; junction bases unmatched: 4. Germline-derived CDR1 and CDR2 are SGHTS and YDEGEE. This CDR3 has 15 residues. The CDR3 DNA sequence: TGTGCCAGCAGCTTGCTAGCGGGGACTACCTACGAGCAGTACTTC. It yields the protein CASSLLAGTTYEQYF.

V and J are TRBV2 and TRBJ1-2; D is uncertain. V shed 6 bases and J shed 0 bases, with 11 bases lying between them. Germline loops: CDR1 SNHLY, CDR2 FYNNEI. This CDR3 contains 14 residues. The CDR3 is CASRPGGSNYGYTF. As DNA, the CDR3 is TGTGCCAGCAGACCAGGAGGGTCTAACTATGGCTACACCTTC. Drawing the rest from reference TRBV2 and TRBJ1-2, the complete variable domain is EPEVTQTPSHQVTQMGQEVILRCVPISNHLYFYWYRQILGQKVEFLVSFYNNEISEKSEIFDDQFSVERPDGSNFTLKIRSTKLEDSAMYFCASRPGGSNYGYTFGSGTRLTVV.

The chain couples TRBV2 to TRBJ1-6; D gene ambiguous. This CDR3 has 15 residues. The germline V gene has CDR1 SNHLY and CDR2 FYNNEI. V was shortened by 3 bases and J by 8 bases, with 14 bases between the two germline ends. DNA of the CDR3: TGTGCCAGCAGTGATGAGGGCAGGAGGGATTCACCCCTCCACTTT. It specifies CASSDEGRRDSPLHF.

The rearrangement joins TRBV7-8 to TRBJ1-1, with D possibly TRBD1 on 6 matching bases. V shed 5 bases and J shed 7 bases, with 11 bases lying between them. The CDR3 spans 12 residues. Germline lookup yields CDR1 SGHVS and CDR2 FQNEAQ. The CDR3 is CASSPGGLEAFF. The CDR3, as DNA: TGTGCCAGCAGCCCGGGGGGGCTTGAAGCTTTCTTT.

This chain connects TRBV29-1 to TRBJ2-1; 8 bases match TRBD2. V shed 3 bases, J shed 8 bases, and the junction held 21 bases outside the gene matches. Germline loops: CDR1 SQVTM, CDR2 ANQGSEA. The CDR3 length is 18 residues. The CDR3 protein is CSVEVAGSKAGEFYEQFF. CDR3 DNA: TGCAGCGTTGAGGTTGCAGGGTCCAAAGCGGGGGAGTTCTATGAGCAGTTCTTC.